Below, one T cell receptor (beta chain) is given with its context. A much larger clone sits a single nucleotide away, making a read error possible. These data originate in a study of molecular identifiers for immune sequencing clone quantification. Using its own MiXCR run on the PCR reads, TCRdb lists one record per CDR3 protein. The repertoire has some 59,000 distinct CDR3 sequences, almost 25% of them found once; the top ten carry approximately 1.9%. CDR1 SGHTA and CDR2 FQGTGA come from the germline V gene. The CDR3 has 15 residues. Libraries used roughly 20,000 to 1,100,000 sorted naive CD8 T cells and 10%, 30% or 50% RNA input. Based on a CD8+CD4-CCR7+CD45RA+ profile, naive CD8 T cells were sorted.

The specimen sequenced was naive CD8+ T cells from blood, with Jurkat cell RNA spiked in. Sample subset: FACS-sorted CD8+CD4-CCR7+CD45RA+ naive T cells. The sequence came from a human donor in good health. Some libraries in this study had Jurkat cell RNA spiked in. The chain couples TRBV7-3 to TRBJ2-5, with D tentatively TRBD1 or TRBD2 (5 bases each). The CDR3 DNA sequence: TGTGCCAGCAGCATTTCGGGGCCGTACCAAGCGACCCAGTACTTC. This codes for CASSISGPYQATQYF. The variable domain in full, with the rest retrieved from reference TRBV7-3 and TRBJ2-5, is GAGVSQTPSNKVTEKGKYVELRCDPISGHTALYWYRQSLGQGPEFLIYFQGTGAADDSGLPNDRFFAVRPEGSVSTLKIQRTERGDSAVYLCASSISGPYQATQYFGPGTRLLVL.